A selection of T cell receptor beta chains follows, all from one sample in a study of PD-1 blockade in classical Hodgkin lymphoma. Libraries were prepared by immunoSEQ multiplex PCR; TCRdb keeps only in-frame clonotypes and omits some of them. Of some 50,000 clones listed, about three quarters were seen once; the top ten hold approximately 9.9%. The sequencing here drew on peripheral blood mononuclear cells (PBMCs), taken at baseline. The receptors stem from a human donor with classical Hodgkin lymphoma. CDR3s include the opening cysteine and the closing phenylalanine or tryptophan. The order of the fields is D gene, clone size, J gene, V gene, CDR3 protein. The D gene is left open where the match is weak. Clone size appears in some rows only: once, few, many, or a class for an expanded clone.

>.|once|TRBJ1-1|TRBV6-6
CASRDSGAGGTEAFF
>.|.|TRBJ1-1|TRBV6-5
CASTGLGGTEAFF
>.|once|TRBJ1-1|TRBV27
CASSWGASKLGTEAFF
>TRBD2|.|TRBJ2-7|TRBV5-1
CASTPGGSYEQYF
>.|.|TRBJ1-5|TRBV2
CASRETGLNQPQHF
>.|.|TRBJ1-1|TRBV11-1
CASSLGPAGIMNTEAFF
>.|medium-sized|TRBJ2-7|TRBV10-1
CASSGTGSSYEQYF
>.|.|TRBJ2-3|TRBV7-2
CASSLTNGVMGDTQYF
>TRBD1|.|TRBJ1-6|TRBV28
CASSLPGTGNSPLHF
>TRBD1|.|TRBJ1-1|TRBV5-4
CASSLGGQGRDTEAFF
>.|.|TRBJ1-2|TRBV7-3
CASSPMGRGGYTF
>.|.|TRBJ1-4|TRBV7-9
CASSSHGNEKLFF
>.|.|TRBJ2-7|TRBV25-1
CASRETGLRNYEQYF
>.|.|TRBJ1-3|TRBV5-6
CASSRWSSGNTIYF
>TRBD2|.|TRBJ2-7|TRBV11-3
CASSYERGSYEQYF
>.|.|TRBJ2-7|TRBV4-1
CASSQAAASYEQYF
>.|.|TRBJ2-7|TRBV14
CASSQGAEGIYEQYF
>.|medium-sized|TRBJ1-3|TRBV5-1
CASSLGNSGNTIYF
>.|few|TRBJ2-5|TRBV11-3
CASSGRDSLQETQYF
>.|.|TRBJ1-4|TRBV28
CASRVQIGEKLFF
>.|.|TRBJ2-3|TRBV9
CASSGSWTALSTDTQYF
>.|.|TRBJ2-6|TRBV11-2
CASSLDPGASWAGANVLTF
>.|.|TRBJ1-4|TRBV5-4
CASSPQGQGFEKLFF
>.|.|TRBJ2-7|TRBV29-1
CSVEGQSSYEQYF
>.|few|TRBJ2-1|TRBV4-1
CASSPRKGGQYNEQFF
>TRBD2|medium-sized|TRBJ2-7|TRBV7-9
CASSLSPGGGAYEQYF
>.|.|TRBJ2-1|TRBV6-1
CASSETGPTQQFF
>.|.|TRBJ2-1|TRBV2
CASTRLGYNEQFF
>.|.|TRBJ2-7|TRBV27
CASRTGGRGGEQYF
>.|.|TRBJ1-1|TRBV25-1
CASSESAGWFTEAFF
>.|.|TRBJ1-2|TRBV6-1
CASSWASDTYGYTF
>.|.|TRBJ1-5|TRBV30
CAWSTVEVNQPQHF
>TRBD2|.|TRBJ2-1|TRBV9
CASSGSPGTSGVNEQFF
>.|.|TRBJ1-2|TRBV7-6
CASSPGSSYGYTF
>.|.|TRBJ1-2|TRBV5-4
CASSLAGQRYGYTF
>.|.|TRBJ2-3|TRBV4-1
CASSQSTGTDTQYF
>.|.|TRBJ1-1|TRBV5-4
CASSLGRWDTEAFF